The 17 T cell receptor beta chains below come from one sample, sequenced in a study of cytomegalovirus exposure and HLA in healthy donors. The PCR used 60 Vbeta and 13 Jbeta primers. This table comes from immunoSEQ multiplex PCR, and its TCRdb copy is limited to in-frame clones, with some not included. The sample lists 85,000 to 120,000 clones; about 81% were seen once. The sample comprised PBMCs. These receptors were collected from a male donor in good health and CMV-seropositive.

This clone has just one count. The chain uses TRBV30 and TRBJ1-5; 8 bases are a match to TRBD1. Germline V gene data show CDR1 as GTSNPN and CDR2 as SVGIG (reference sequence). J was trimmed by 7 bases and V by 0 bases; bases with no gene match: 5. The CDR3 is 14 residues long. This CDR3 is CAWSVGQGGQPQHF. CDR3 DNA sequence: TGTGCCTGGAGTGTAGGACAGGGAGGACAGCCCCAGCATTTT.

The sample holds a few counts of this clone. The identical CDR3 is also encoded by other nucleotide sequences in the sample. The CDR3 here is CASSDPGQGSYEQYF. The CDR3 coding sequence is TGTGCCAGCAGCGATCCGGGACAGGGCTCCTACGAGCAGTACTTC. V is TRBV2 and J is TRBJ2-7; 9 nucleotides agree with TRBD1. The CDR3 has 15 amino acids. V dropped 6 bases and J dropped 0; count of bases not matched to a gene: 6. Germline V gene data show CDR1 as SNHLY and CDR2 as FYNNEI.

This clone was seen just once. The genes are TRBV28 and TRBJ1-2; D is perhaps TRBD1 (6 bases). CDR3 length equals 14 residues. Per the germline V gene, CDR1 is MDHEN and CDR2 is SYDVKM. V lost 7 bases and J lost 5, with 17 bases in between. The DNA of the CDR3 is TGTGCCAGCATCACTTCCCTGCAGGGGTATGGCTACACCTTC. Residues: CASITSLQGYGYTF.

The chain links TRBV5-1 to TRBJ1-3, with D uncertain. Trimming took 4 bases from V and 2 from J, leaving 7 bases between them. This CDR3 has 13 amino acids. Germline loops: CDR1 SGHRS, CDR2 YFSETQ. The CDR3: CASSPVTGNTIYF. DNA of the CDR3: TGCGCCAGCAGCCCAGTTACTGGAAACACCATATATTTT.

The chain is built from TRBV5-1 and TRBJ2-7, with 10 bases fitting TRBD1. The CDR3 covers 15 residues. The germline V gene has CDR1 SGHRS and CDR2 YFSETQ. V was pared by 1 base and J by 3 bases, with 4 bases of the junction left unmatched. The CDR3 sequence: CASSLTGQGDYEQYF. CDR3 bases: TGCGCCAGCAGCTTGACCGGACAGGGGGACTACGAGCAGTACTTC.

The chain combines TRBV7-6 with TRBJ2-1; 9 positions agree with TRBD1. Germline CDR1 is SGHVS and CDR2 is FNYEAQ. The CDR3 runs 16 residues. V lost 2 bases, J lost 9 bases, and 11 bases stayed unmatched. For the CDR3, the DNA is TGTGCCAGCAGCTTAAGCCTACAGGGGGCGATAACTGAGCAGTTCTTC. It yields the protein CASSLSLQGAITEQFF.

A few counts support this clone. The CDR3 protein is CASSIPMGASGGAETQYF. CDR3 in DNA: TGTGCCAGCAGCATCCCAATGGGGGCTAGCGGGGGGGCGGAGACCCAGTACTTC. This chain joins TRBV7-2 and TRBJ2-5; TRBD2 aligns across 12 bases. The CDR3 loop spans 18 amino acids. J gave up 5 bases and V 5 bases, and 15 bases lay outside the gene matches. The germline gives CDR1 SGHTA, CDR2 FQGNSA.

This rearrangement joins TRBV10-3 to TRBJ2-1; D is perhaps TRBD1 (6 bases). Trimming stripped 6 bases from V and 5 bases from J, with 14 bases between. Germline CDR1 reads ENHRY; CDR2 reads SYGVKD. The CDR3 runs to 14 residues. CDR3: CAISGRTADNEQFF. The DNA for the CDR3 is TGTGCCATCAGCGGGCGGACAGCCGACAATGAGCAGTTCTTC.

The chain uses TRBV21-1 and TRBJ2-5; TRBD1, the table's D call, lacks a check against the DNA. TRBV21-1 is a documented pseudogene. The CDR3 has 16 amino acids. Here the CDR3 reads CASRKGARQGRETQYF. CDR3 DNA sequence: TGTGCCAGCCGCAAAGGGGCTCGGCAGGGTCGGGAGACCCAGTACTTC.

The chain is built from TRBV19 and TRBJ2-7, with 10 bases aligning to TRBD2. The CDR3 spans 13 residues. J lost 6 bases, V lost 6 bases, and 5 bases had no gene match. Germline values: CDR1 LNHDA, CDR2 SQIVND (reference sequence). CDR3 amino acids: CASRPGLASEQYF. The CDR3 region has the DNA TGTGCCAGTAGGCCGGGACTAGCGAGCGAGCAGTACTTC.

The chain employs TRBV9 and TRBJ1-2, with 8 bases that match TRBD1. Germline V gene lookup returns CDR1 SGDLS and CDR2 YYNGEE. CDR3 length: 16 residues. V dropped 3 bases and J dropped 4; count of bases not matched to a gene: 11. CDR3: CASSARTGNILYGYTF. Written as DNA, the CDR3 is TGTGCCAGCAGCGCAAGGACAGGGAACATTCTCTATGGCTACACCTTC.

The rearrangement uses TRBV6-5 and TRBJ1-2, with a possible D match to TRBD1 (6 bases). V lost 4 bases and J lost 13, with 22 bases in between. CDR1 MNHEY and CDR2 SVGAGI come from the germline V gene. CDR3 size: 14 residues. CDR3 nucleotides: TGTGCCAGCAGTTTCACGACAGGAAGGTCGGGATGCACCTTC. Translating gives CASSFTTGRSGCTF.

The chain carries TRBV5-6 and TRBJ1-5, with D perhaps matching TRBD1 (5 bases). The CDR3 consists of 15 residues. Germline CDR1 and CDR2: SGHDT and YYEEEE. V gave up 2 bases and J gave up 0 bases, with 9 bases separating them. The CDR3 is CASSLTGNSNQPQHF. In DNA, the CDR3 is TGTGCCAGCAGCTTAACAGGAAATAGCAATCAGCCCCAGCATTTT.

CDR3 region: CASSPIRGGRVNTEAFF. The DNA for the CDR3 is TGTGCCAGCAGCCCGATCAGGGGCGGCCGGGTGAACACTGAAGCTTTCTTT. V is TRBV5-6 and J is TRBJ1-1, with D perhaps matching TRBD1 (6 bases). Germline V CDR1 and CDR2: SGHDT, YYEEEE. The CDR3 contains 17 residues. With 4 bases removed from V and 0 bases from J, the gap between germline ends came to 19 bases.

The chain combines TRBV7-2 with TRBJ2-7; 7 nucleotides align to TRBD1. Germline CDR1 is SGHTA and CDR2 is FQGNSA. V shed 2 bases, J shed 2 bases, and the junction held 6 bases outside the gene matches. This CDR3 spans 15 amino acids. CDR3 sequence reads: CASSLRGTDTYEQYF. CDR3 DNA sequence: TGTGCCAGCAGCTTAAGGGGGACAGATACCTACGAGCAGTACTTC.

CDR3 nucleotides: TGTGCCAGTAGTACCAACAGGGATGAAAAACTGTTTTTT. This codes for CASSTNRDEKLFF. The chain recombines TRBV19 with TRBJ1-4, with D maybe TRBD1 (6 bases). From germline, CDR1 is LNHDA and CDR2 SQIVND (reference sequence). The ends were cut back, 4 bases at V and 6 bases at J, with 9 bases in the middle. The CDR3 extends over 13 amino acids.

This chain uses TRBV7-3 with TRBJ2-5; 10 positions match TRBD2. V dropped 5 bases and J dropped 4; count of bases not matched to a gene: 10. CDR3 length equals 16 residues. CDR1 SGHTA and CDR2 FQGTGA come from the germline V gene. The CDR3 spells CASSRSGGANGETQYF. CDR3 in DNA: TGTGCCAGCAGCCGGAGCGGGGGGGCCAATGGAGAGACCCAGTACTTC.